Listed below are T cell receptor beta chains from one sample, sequenced in a study of spatial heterogeneity in lung cancer. One entry per CDR3 protein results from TCRdb running MiXCR on the 5' RACE reads. The data hold 5,400 or so distinct CDR3 sequences, with roughly 24% observed a single time. The sequencing here drew on PBMCs, taken at surgery. These receptors all come from a male donor with early-stage non-small cell lung cancer. CDR3s include the opening cysteine and the closing phenylalanine or tryptophan. The D gene is left open where the match is weak. Not every row has a clone size; where given, it reads once, few, many or a size class.

TRBD1	TRBV30	TRBJ2-6	-	TGTGCCTGGGCCCACCGGGACAGGGCTCTCTTTTGGGCCAACGTCCTGACTTTC	CAWAHRDRALFWANVLTF
-	TRBV20-1	TRBJ2-1	-	TGCAGTGCCTTAACGGATAGCTCCTACAATGAGCAGTTCTTC	CSALTDSSYNEQFF
TRBD2	TRBV10-3	TRBJ2-3	-	TGTGCCATCAGTTCCAGCGGGGGGGAGAGCACAGATACGCAGTATTTT	CAISSSGGESTDTQYF
TRBD1	TRBV7-9	TRBJ2-7	many	TGTGCCAGCGTCCCCCGGGACAGGACCTACGAGCAGTACTTC	CASVPRDRTYEQYF
-	TRBV5-1	TRBJ2-7	many	TGCGCCAGCAGCTTGCTCTCAGACGTCGACGAGCAGTACTTC	CASSLLSDVDEQYF
TRBD1	TRBV19	TRBJ2-7	few	TGTGCCAGTAGCTCCGCAGGGGGCGCGGTTTACGAGCAGTACTTC	CASSSAGGAVYEQYF
-	TRBV19	TRBJ1-5	medium-sized	TGTGCCAGTAGTGACAGTTTTTATAGCAATCAGCCCCAGCATTTT	CASSDSFYSNQPQHF
TRBD2	TRBV6-5	TRBJ2-5	medium-sized	TGTGCCAGCAGTTACTCGGGGCTAGCGGGAAAAGAGACCCAGTACTTC	CASSYSGLAGKETQYF
-	TRBV28	TRBJ1-3	medium-sized	TGTGCCAGCAGTTTTGGCGGATCTGGAAACACCATATATTTT	CASSFGGSGNTIYF
-	TRBV7-2	TRBJ2-2	-	TGTGCCAGCAGCTGGGACGCAGCGAACACCGGGGAGCTGTTTTTT	CASSWDAANTGELFF
-	TRBV18	TRBJ1-1	medium-sized	TGTGCCAGCTCACAATTGACGGCAGGGCCTGGGACTGAAGCTTTCTTT	CASSQLTAGPGTEAFF
-	TRBV30	TRBJ2-2	many	TGTGCCTGGTTCGCGGGGAAGATACGAGCGAACACCGGGGAGCTGTTTTTT	CAWFAGKIRANTGELFF
-	TRBV19	TRBJ2-1	-	TGTGCCAGTAGTAGCCACAATGAGCAGTTCTTC	CASSSHNEQFF
-	TRBV6-4	TRBJ1-1	-	TGTGCCAGCAGTGACGGAACTGAAGCTTTCTTT	CASSDGTEAFF
-	TRBV12-3/TRBV12-4	TRBJ1-1	-	TGTGCCAGCCAAATGGCAATACACACTGAAGCTTTCTTT	CASQMAIHTEAFF
-	TRBV5-1	TRBJ2-1	-	TGCGCCAGCAGCTTGGGGACGTACAATGAGCAGTTCTTC	CASSLGTYNEQFF
-	TRBV5-1	TRBJ2-5	-	TGCGCCAGCAGCTTGGCCCTAAGGACAGTCGGACAAGAGACCCAGTACTTC	CASSLALRTVGQETQYF
-	TRBV5-6	TRBJ1-5	-	TGTGCCAGCAGCTTGGGGCTTGGAGTTCGCAATCAGCCCCAGCATTTT	CASSLGLGVRNQPQHF
-	TRBV6-6	TRBJ2-3	-	TGTGCCAGCATCCACGGAAGCACAGATACGCAGTATTTT	CASIHGSTDTQYF
-	TRBV7-9	TRBJ2-7	medium-sized	TGTGCCAGCAGCTCGTCCTCCTTTAACTACGAGCAGTACTTC	CASSSSSFNYEQYF
-	TRBV3-1	TRBJ1-1	medium-sized	TGTGCCAGCAGCCCCGGTACAGAAATGAACACTGAAGCTTTCTTT	CASSPGTEMNTEAFF
-	TRBV5-1	TRBJ1-1	-	TGCGCCAGCAGCTTGGCCCAGGGCGGACCGAACACTGAAGCTTTCTTT	CASSLAQGGPNTEAFF
-	TRBV20-1	TRBJ2-7	medium-sized	TGCAGTGCTAGGAGTACCTTTACGGAGAGGGCAGTCCCCTACGAGCAGTACTTC	CSARSTFTERAVPYEQYF
-	TRBV11-2	TRBJ1-2	medium-sized	TGTGCCAGCAGCCCACGGACGGCTAACTATGGCTACACCTTC	CASSPRTANYGYTF
-	TRBV9	TRBJ2-5	medium-sized	TGTGCCAGCAGCTCCGATGGGGGCGGGCAAGAGACCCAGTACTTC	CASSSDGGGQETQYF
-	TRBV29-1	TRBJ2-7	medium-sized	TGCAGCGTTGAACTTCGGGGATATAGGCAAATCTACGAGCAGTACTTC	CSVELRGYRQIYEQYF
TRBD2	TRBV10-3	TRBJ2-1	medium-sized	TGTGCCATCAGTGATTCTAGCGGGGGGGCCTACAATGAGCAGTTCTTC	CAISDSSGGAYNEQFF
-	TRBV7-9	TRBJ2-7	-	TGTGCCAGCAGCTCCGATACATTAGGTATCTATATCGAGCAGTACTTC	CASSSDTLGIYIEQYF
-	TRBV6-5	TRBJ2-5	-	TGTGCCAGCAGTTTCAACGGGCCGCCCCAGGACCAGTACTTC	CASSFNGPPQDQYF
-	TRBV11-1	TRBJ2-5	-	TGTGCCAGCAGCTTAACATCGAGACCACAAGAGACCCAGTACTTC	CASSLTSRPQETQYF
-	TRBV20-1	TRBJ1-1	-	TGCAGTGCTCCGGCCCTACTGGGGTCTGAAGCTTTCTTT	CSAPALLGSEAFF
-	TRBV7-9	TRBJ2-7	-	TGTGCCAGCAGCCTGAAGGGCGAGCAGTACTTC	CASSLKGEQYF
TRBD2	TRBV9	TRBJ2-3	once	TGTGCCAGCAGCGGAGAGGGGACTAGCGCGGAGCGGTCTTCTAGCACAGATACGCAGTATTTT	CASSGEGTSAERSSSTDTQYF
TRBD2	TRBV18	TRBJ2-1	medium-sized	TGTGCCAGCTCATCGACACTAGCGGGGGGGCCTTATGAGCAGTTCTTC	CASSSTLAGGPYEQFF
-	TRBV10-3	TRBJ1-4	medium-sized	TGTGCCTTAGCAGTGAGGGGTGATGAAAAACTGTTTTTT	CALAVRGDEKLFF
TRBD2	TRBV20-1	TRBJ2-3	-	TGCAGTGCTAGAGACCTTGAACCATGGACTAGCGGGGGGGCAACAGATACGCAGTATTTT	CSARDLEPWTSGGATDTQYF
-	TRBV11-2	TRBJ2-5	medium-sized	TGTGCCAGCAGCTTAGTTAGGGATGAGACCCAGTACTTC	CASSLVRDETQYF
-	TRBV7-9	TRBJ2-2	few	TGTGCCAGCAGCTTAGGAGGGTCGCAGGAAGACACCGGGGAGCTGTTTTTT	CASSLGGSQEDTGELFF
-	TRBV19	TRBJ1-2	-	TGTGCCAGTAGTATCCGAACCGGACAGTACTATGGCTACACCTTC	CASSIRTGQYYGYTF
-	TRBV27	TRBJ1-6	medium-sized	TGTGCCAGCAGTCCCCGCGTAGGCGTTCTGGATAATTCACCCCTCCACTTT	CASSPRVGVLDNSPLHF
TRBD2	TRBV10-1	TRBJ2-7	medium-sized	TGCGCCAGCAGTGGCCGACTAGCGGGGGAGACCTACGAGCAGTACTTC	CASSGRLAGETYEQYF
TRBD2	TRBV20-1	TRBJ2-5	large	TGCAGTGCTACCGGACTAGCGGGAGGTCGGGGACAAGAGACCCAGTACTTC	CSATGLAGGRGQETQYF
TRBD2	TRBV6-5	TRBJ2-5	medium-sized	TGTGCCAGCATTAAAAGGGCCGGGAGGGAGACCCAGTACTTC	CASIKRAGRETQYF